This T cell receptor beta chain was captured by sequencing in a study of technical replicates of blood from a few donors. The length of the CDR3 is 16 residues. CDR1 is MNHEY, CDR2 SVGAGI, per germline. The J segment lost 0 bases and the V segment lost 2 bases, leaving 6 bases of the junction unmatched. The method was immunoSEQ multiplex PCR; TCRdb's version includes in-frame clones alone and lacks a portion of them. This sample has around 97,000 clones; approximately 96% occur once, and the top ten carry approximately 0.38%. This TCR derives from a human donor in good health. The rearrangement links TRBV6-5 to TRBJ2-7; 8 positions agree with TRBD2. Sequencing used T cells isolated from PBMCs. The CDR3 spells CASSYRERETSYEQYF. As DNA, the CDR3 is TGTGCCAGCAGTTACCGAGAGCGGGAGACCTCCTACGAGCAGTACTTC.